The 31 T cell receptor beta chains below come from one sample, sequenced in a study of blood T cells in healthy people across ages. The second PCR ran roughly 6 to 11 cycles with a sample-barcoded 5' primer and J-beta primers. TCRdb re-called the 5' RACE reads with MiXCR, one entry per CDR3 protein. The table records more than 450,000 distinct CDR3 sequences, about a quarter of them present only once. This sample was shared with a second study, whose subject was T cells of mothers and their children.

Sequenced material: blood. These receptors originate from a boy aged 2-15 years in good health.

This clonotype was detected ten times or more. V is TRBV7-9 and J is TRBJ2-7; either TRBD1 or TRBD2 may supply D (5 bases each). The CDR3 extends over 12 amino acids. Trimming removed 2 bases at V and 5 bases at J, with 7 bases between. Germline assignment: CDR1 SEHNR and CDR2 FQNEAQ (reference sequence). Here the CDR3 reads CASSLLGDEQYF. The CDR3 bases are TGTGCCAGCAGCTTACTGGGGGACGAGCAGTACTTC.

V usage is TRBV6-5 and J usage is TRBJ1-3, with D possibly being TRBD1 (6 bases). The germline V gene encodes CDR1 MNHEY and CDR2 SVGAGI. V shed 2 bases and J shed 0 bases, with 8 bases lying between them. The CDR3 covers 15 residues. The CDR3 DNA is TGTGCCAGCAGTTACGACAGGAGCTCTGGAAACACCATATATTTT. The encoded protein is CASSYDRSSGNTIYF.

The V call is TRBV7-6, the J call TRBJ2-5, with 12 bases that match TRBD2. Germline lookup yields CDR1 SGHVS and CDR2 FNYEAQ. The CDR3 length is 14 residues. The V and J ends lost 5 bases and 9 bases, in that order; junction bases with no gene match: 7. CDR3 residues: CASSGAWTSGAQYF. The CDR3 bases are TGTGCCAGCAGCGGAGCCTGGACTAGCGGGGCCCAGTACTTC. Together with reference TRBV7-6 and TRBJ2-5, the CDR3 gives the full variable domain: GAGVSQSPRYKVTKRGQDVALRCDPISGHVSLYWYRQALGQGPEFLTYFNYEAQQDKSGLPNDRFSAERPEGSISTLTIQRTEQRDSAMYRCASSGAWTSGAQYFGPGTRLLVL.

This clonotype has a count of ten or more. This chain links TRBV2 with TRBJ2-6, with TRBD1 matching 9 bases. Germline V lookup: CDR1 SNHLY, CDR2 FYNNEI. CDR3 length equals 16 residues. Trimming took 8 bases from V and 2 from J; bases not matched to a gene: 7. Here the CDR3 reads CASSAGQGAGANVLTF. CDR3 nucleotides: TGTGCCAGCTCAGCGGGACAGGGTGCTGGGGCCAACGTCCTGACTTTC.

The rearrangement joins TRBV25-1 to TRBJ1-1; D possibly corresponds to TRBD1 (6 bases). V lost 6 bases, J lost 4 bases, and 15 bases lay in between. Per the germline V gene, CDR1 is MGHDK and CDR2 is SYGVNS. The CDR3 contains 14 residues. CDR3 nucleotide sequence: TGTGCCAGCAGCCCAAGGGGGGAGTCCACTGAAGCTTTCTTT. It codes for CASSPRGESTEAFF.

The chain recombines TRBV27 with TRBJ2-3, with TRBD2 matching over 9 bases. Looked up from germline, CDR1 is MNHEY and CDR2 is SMNVEV (reference sequence). The junction had 12 bases not matched to a gene; V was cut back by 2 bases and J by 3 bases. CDR3 size: 18 residues. CDR3 protein: CASSLILAGGADTDTQYF. DNA of the CDR3: TGTGCCAGCAGTTTAATACTAGCGGGCGGAGCGGATACAGATACGCAGTATTTT.

The chain couples TRBV6-2 or TRBV6-3 to TRBJ2-1; no clear D. Germline V gene data show CDR1 as MNHEY and CDR2 as SVGEGT. Deletions cut 6 bases from V and 2 bases from J, with 20 bases between. This CDR3 contains 17 residues. This CDR3 is CASRLPRTGQPYNEQFF. The CDR3 DNA sequence: TGTGCCAGCAGACTACCCCGTACTGGCCAACCCTACAATGAGCAGTTCTTC.

This chain links TRBV7-9 with TRBJ2-5; D unclear. The J call is in doubt because the DNA end fits TRBJ2-7 better. Germline V gene sequence: CDR1 SEHNR, CDR2 FQNEAQ (reference sequence). CDR3 length: 15 residues. The CDR3 nucleotides read TGTGCCAGCAGCCCAAGGCGTCTCAGCTCCTACGAGCAGTACTTC. Protein sequence: CASSPRRLSSYEQYF.

This clonotype was counted between two and nine times. The rearrangement joins TRBV12-5 to TRBJ2-3; TRBD2 aligns across 8 bases. Germline values: CDR1 LGHNT, CDR2 FRNRAP. The V gene end was trimmed by 1 base and the J gene end by 0 bases; junction bases not matched to a gene: 3. The CDR3 runs to 16 residues. The CDR3 DNA follows: TGTGCTAGTGGTTTGGCACGGACTAGCAGCACAGATACGCAGTATTTT. Translated, it gives CASGLARTSSTDTQYF.

This clonotype was counted many times. The gene calls are TRBV10-3 and TRBJ2-7, with TRBD1 matching 10 bases. The CDR3 spans 16 residues. Trimming took 2 bases from V and 6 from J; bases not matched to a gene: 10. Germline CDR1 is ENHRY and CDR2 is SYGVKD. The CDR3 spells CAISENRDRGRPEQYF. CDR3 DNA: TGTGCCATCAGTGAGAATAGGGACAGGGGACGTCCCGAGCAGTACTTC.

The J gene is TRBJ1-2, the V gene TRBV20-1, with D maybe TRBD1 (5 bases). The CDR3 loop spans 12 amino acids. Germline CDR1 reads DFQATT; CDR2 reads SNEGSKA (reference sequence). The V end was cut by 5 bases, the J end by 2 bases, with 9 bases between. The CDR3 nucleotides read TGCAGTGCTCGACGACAGAACTATGGCTACACCTTC. It is translated as CSARRQNYGYTF.

The CDR3 DNA sequence: TGCAGCGTTGAAGTGGTTTCAGGTTTAGCCAAAAACATTCAGTACTTC. This codes for CSVEVVSGLAKNIQYF. This chain joins TRBV29-1 and TRBJ2-4; D remains unclear. The ends were cut back, 1 base at V and 0 bases at J, with 13 bases in the middle. CDR1 is SQVTM and CDR2 is ANQGSEA in the germline V gene. The CDR3 has 16 residues.

The table lists this clonotype with a count of one. This chain joins TRBV12-3 or TRBV12-4 and TRBJ1-2; no firm D call. V dropped 6 bases and J dropped 6 bases, with 14 bases sitting between them. This CDR3 contains 13 residues. DNA of the CDR3: TGTGCCAGCAGCCTTGGACGACCCGATGGCTACACCTTC. It is translated as CASSLGRPDGYTF.

V usage is TRBV29-1 and J usage is TRBJ1-1, with D possibly matching TRBD1 (5 bases). Germline CDR1 SQVTM, CDR2 ANQGSEA. This CDR3 has 14 amino acids. V was shortened by 2 bases and J by 2 bases, with 12 bases between the two germline ends. DNA for the CDR3: TGCAGCGTTGAAAGAAAGGGGCCAAACACTGAAGCTTTCTTT. It codes for CSVERKGPNTEAFF. The variable domain in full, completed from reference TRBV29-1 and TRBJ1-1, reads SAVISQKPSRDICQRGTSLTIQCQVDSQVTMMFWYRQQPGQSLTLIATANQGSEATYESGFVIDKFPISRPNLTFSTLTVSNMSPEDSSIYLCSVERKGPNTEAFFGQGTRLTVV.

The chain couples TRBV7-9 to TRBJ2-7; D not certain. This CDR3 region has 14 residues. Trimming left V 5 bases short and J 0 bases short, with 11 bases between. CDR1 is SEHNR, CDR2 FQNEAQ, per germline (reference sequence). The CDR3 DNA follows: TGTGCCAGCAGCCCTAGATATAGCTCCTACGAGCAGTACTTC. This codes for CASSPRYSSYEQYF.

This chain connects TRBV10-3 to TRBJ2-5; TRBD1 is a possible D gene (6 bases). The better agreement between TRBJ2-7 and the DNA end casts doubt on the J call. CDR3 length equals 13 residues. Per the germline V gene, CDR1 is ENHRY and CDR2 is SYGVKD. The CDR3 sequence: CAISQTQGNEQYF. In DNA, the CDR3 is TGTGCCATCAGCCAAACTCAGGGGAACGAGCAGTACTTC.

This sequence joins TRBV7-2 and TRBJ1-5, with TRBD1 as a possible D gene (6 bases). CDR1 is SGHTA, CDR2 FQGNSA, per germline. Trimming took off 5 bases at V and 5 bases at J, with 16 bases between the two ends. The CDR3 has 15 residues. CDR3 in amino acids: CASSDLGGGHQPQHF. The CDR3 nucleotides read TGTGCCAGCAGCGATTTGGGCGGGGGCCATCAGCCCCAGCATTTT. Supplemented by reference TRBV7-2 and TRBJ1-5, the full variable domain reads GAGVSQSPSNKVTEKGKDVELRCDPISGHTALYWYRQSLGQGLEFLIYFQGNSAPDKSGLPSDRFSAERTGGSVSTLTIQRTQQEDSAVYLCASSDLGGGHQPQHFGDGTRLSIL.

J is TRBJ1-2 and V is TRBV10-3; D gene unclear. Trimming removed 3 bases at V and 0 bases at J, with 8 bases between. CDR3 length equals 14 residues. Germline V gene lookup returns CDR1 ENHRY and CDR2 SYGVKD. In DNA, the CDR3 is TGTGCCATCAGTGATGCCGGGACTAACTATGGCTACACCTTC. Translation gives CAISDAGTNYGYTF.

The chain recombines TRBV5-1 with TRBJ2-4; the D gene is possibly TRBD1 (6 bases). The CDR3 loop spans 15 amino acids. The germline gives CDR1 SGHRS, CDR2 YFSETQ. Trimming shortened V by 4 bases and J by 6 bases, and 17 bases separated the two germline ends. CDR3 residues: CASSPDSSGANIQYF. Written as DNA, the CDR3 is TGCGCCAGCAGCCCGGACAGTAGTGGTGCAAACATTCAGTACTTC.

The V and J genes are TRBV27 and TRBJ2-4, with 7 positions matching TRBD1. Per the germline V gene, CDR1 is MNHEY and CDR2 is SMNVEV (reference sequence). V was clipped by 6 bases and J by 2 bases; unmatched bases: 13. This CDR3 is built from 17 residues. CDR3 in DNA: TGTGCCAGCAGAGAGACAGGGCCCGCGGTGACCAAAAACATTCAGTACTTC. Translation gives CASRETGPAVTKNIQYF.

The genes are TRBV27 and TRBJ2-7, with 15 bases identical to TRBD2. The CDR3 has 17 amino acids. V shed 5 bases, J shed 2 bases, and the junction held 7 bases outside the gene matches. Germline loops: CDR1 MNHEY, CDR2 SMNVEV (reference sequence). The CDR3, as DNA: TGTGCCAGCAGTCGGCCGGGACTAGCGGGAGGAGCCTACGAGCAGTACTTC. Its protein product is CASSRPGLAGGAYEQYF.

The rearrangement joins TRBV27 to TRBJ2-7; possible D gene TRBD1, 5 bases. V lost 3 bases, J lost 6 bases, and 12 bases lay in between. The CDR3 contains 13 residues. Germline V gene sequence: CDR1 MNHEY, CDR2 SMNVEV (reference sequence). The CDR3 DNA reads TGTGCCAGCAGTTTTGGCAGGGTGAGCGAGCAGTACTTC. Residues: CASSFGRVSEQYF.

The chain couples TRBV27 to TRBJ2-1; the D gene could be TRBD1 or TRBD2 (5 bases each). From germline, CDR1 is MNHEY and CDR2 SMNVEV (reference sequence). V dropped 0 bases and J dropped 6 bases, with 12 bases sitting between them. This CDR3 contains 15 residues. The CDR3: CASSLSGDNGNEQFF. The CDR3 DNA reads TGTGCCAGCAGTTTATCGGGGGATAATGGCAATGAGCAGTTCTTC.

This clonotype was found a few times. V gene TRBV10-3 combines with J gene TRBJ1-1; D call uncertain. Germline V gives CDR1 ENHRY, CDR2 SYGVKD. V was pared by 0 bases and J by 4 bases, with 15 bases between. The CDR3 runs to 16 residues. The CDR3 bases are TGTGCCATCAGTGAGTCCGGGGTGATCATGAGCACTGAAGCTTTCTTT. It codes for CAISESGVIMSTEAFF.

The chain joins TRBV10-2 to TRBJ2-5; D is ambiguous. Trimming took 8 bases from V and 4 from J, leaving 11 bases between them. The CDR3 has 12 amino acids. The germline gives CDR1 WSHSY, CDR2 SAAADI. The CDR3 loop is CASRPLAETQYF. In nucleotides, the CDR3 is TGCGCCAGCCGCCCTTTGGCAGAGACCCAGTACTTC.

This clonotype was picked up a small number of times. V gene TRBV6-1 combines with J gene TRBJ2-5; D remains ambiguous. The DNA end favors TRBJ2-7, so the J call may be wrong. CDR3 length equals 15 residues. Germline V gene data show CDR1 as MNHNS and CDR2 as SASEGT. The CDR3: CASSGLRDIYYEQYF. The CDR3 DNA follows: TGTGCCAGCAGTGGACTCCGAGACATCTACTACGAGCAGTACTTC.

This clonotype was observed a few times. The V and J genes are TRBV20-1 and TRBJ2-1, with TRBD2 as a possible D gene (6 bases). CDR1 and CDR2 (germline): DFQATT, SNEGSKA (reference sequence). Trimming stripped 5 bases from V and 4 bases from J, with 15 bases between. CDR3 length: 14 residues. This CDR3 is CSAVPGLAYNEQFF. The CDR3 bases are TGCAGTGCTGTCCCGGGACTCGCTTACAATGAGCAGTTCTTC.

This chain links TRBV12-3 or TRBV12-4 with TRBJ2-2; D is unresolved. The CDR3 is made up of 14 amino acids. V lost 7 bases, J lost 4 bases, and 13 bases lay in between. The CDR3 sequence is CASTSRRATGELFF. CDR3 bases: TGTGCCAGCACCTCGAGAAGGGCCACCGGGGAGCTGTTTTTT.

The rearrangement uses TRBV18 and TRBJ2-1; TRBD1 matches at 8 bases. The end of the DNA aligns better with TRBJ2-7, so the J call may be wrong. The germline V gene has CDR1 KGHSH and CDR2 LQKENI. The CDR3 is 16 amino acids. CDR3 residues: CASSPRVMDRVNEQYF. CDR3 bases: TGTGCCAGCTCACCAAGAGTTATGGACAGGGTCAACGAGCAGTACTTC.

The V gene is TRBV5-1, the J gene TRBJ1-1; D is uncertain. Trimming took 1 base from V and 7 from J, leaving 8 bases between them. The CDR3 consists of 12 residues. Germline lookup yields CDR1 SGHRS and CDR2 YFSETQ. The CDR3 DNA follows: TGCGCCAGCAGCTTGCCCAGCAATGAAGCTTTCTTT. It encodes CASSLPSNEAFF.

The CDR3: CSVGGYRGPADSAEAFF. The DNA for the CDR3 is TGCAGCGTTGGTGGATACAGGGGGCCGGCTGACAGCGCTGAAGCTTTCTTT. V and J are TRBV29-1 and TRBJ1-1, with TRBD1 matching 9 bases. Per germline, CDR1 SQVTM and CDR2 ANQGSEA. V was clipped by 4 bases and J by 6 bases; unmatched bases: 18. The CDR3 contains 17 residues.